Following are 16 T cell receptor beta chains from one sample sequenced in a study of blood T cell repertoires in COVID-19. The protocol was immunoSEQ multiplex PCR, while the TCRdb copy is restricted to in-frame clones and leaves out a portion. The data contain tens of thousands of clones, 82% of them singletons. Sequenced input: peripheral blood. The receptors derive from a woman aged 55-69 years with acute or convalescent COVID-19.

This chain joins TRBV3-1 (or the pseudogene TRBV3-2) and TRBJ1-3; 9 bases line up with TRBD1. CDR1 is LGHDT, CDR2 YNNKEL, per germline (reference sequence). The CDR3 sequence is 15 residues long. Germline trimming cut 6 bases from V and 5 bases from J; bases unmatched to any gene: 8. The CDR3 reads CASRQQGAVRNTIYF. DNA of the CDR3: TGTGCCAGCAGACAACAGGGGGCCGTCAGAAACACCATATATTTT.

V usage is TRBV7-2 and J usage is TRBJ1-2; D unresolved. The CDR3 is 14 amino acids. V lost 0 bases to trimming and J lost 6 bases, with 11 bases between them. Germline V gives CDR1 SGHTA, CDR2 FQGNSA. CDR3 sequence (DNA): TGTGCCAGCAGCTTAGCGCGCCACTCGGATGGCTACACCTTC. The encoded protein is CASSLARHSDGYTF.

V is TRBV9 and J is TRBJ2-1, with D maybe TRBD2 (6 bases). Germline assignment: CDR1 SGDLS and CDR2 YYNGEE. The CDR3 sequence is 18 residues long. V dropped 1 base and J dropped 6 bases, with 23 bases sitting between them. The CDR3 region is CASSVRTRKRRDPNEQFF. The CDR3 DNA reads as TGTGCCAGCAGCGTAAGGACGCGGAAAAGGCGGGACCCCAATGAGCAGTTCTTC.

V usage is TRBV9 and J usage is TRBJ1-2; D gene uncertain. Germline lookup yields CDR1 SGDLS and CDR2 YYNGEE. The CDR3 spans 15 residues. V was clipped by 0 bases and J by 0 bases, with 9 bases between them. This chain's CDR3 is CASSVGPSSNYGYTF. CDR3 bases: TGTGCCAGCAGCGTAGGCCCGAGCTCTAACTATGGCTACACCTTC.

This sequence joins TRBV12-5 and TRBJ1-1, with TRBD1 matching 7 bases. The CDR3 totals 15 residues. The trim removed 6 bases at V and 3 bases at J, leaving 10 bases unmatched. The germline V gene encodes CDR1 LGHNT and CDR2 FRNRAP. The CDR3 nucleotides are TGTGCTAGTGGGCGGACAGGACAGGCCTACACTGAAGCTTTCTTT. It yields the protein CASGRTGQAYTEAFF.

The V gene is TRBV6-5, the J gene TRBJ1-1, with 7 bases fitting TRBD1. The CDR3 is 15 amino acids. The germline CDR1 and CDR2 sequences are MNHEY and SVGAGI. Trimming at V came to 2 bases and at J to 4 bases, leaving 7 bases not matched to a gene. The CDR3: CASSYPGTVGTEAFF. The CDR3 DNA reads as TGTGCCAGCAGTTACCCCGGGACAGTGGGCACTGAAGCTTTCTTT.

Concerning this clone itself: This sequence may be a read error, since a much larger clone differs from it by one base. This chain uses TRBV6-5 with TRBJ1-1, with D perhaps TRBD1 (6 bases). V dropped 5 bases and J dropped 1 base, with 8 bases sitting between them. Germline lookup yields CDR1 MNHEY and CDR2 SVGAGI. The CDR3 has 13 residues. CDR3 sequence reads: CASSKQGNTEAFF. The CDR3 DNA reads TGTGCCAGCAGTAAACAGGGGAACACTGAAGCTTTCTTT.

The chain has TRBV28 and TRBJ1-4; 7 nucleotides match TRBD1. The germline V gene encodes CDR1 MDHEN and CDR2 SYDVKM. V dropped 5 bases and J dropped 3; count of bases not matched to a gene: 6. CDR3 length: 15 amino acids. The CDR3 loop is CASSKGGSANEKLFF. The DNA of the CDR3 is TGTGCCAGCAGTAAAGGGGGCTCGGCTAATGAAAAACTGTTTTTT.

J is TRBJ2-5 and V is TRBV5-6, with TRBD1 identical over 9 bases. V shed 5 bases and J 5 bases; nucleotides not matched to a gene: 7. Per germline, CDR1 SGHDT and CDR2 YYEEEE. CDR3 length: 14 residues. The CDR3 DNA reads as TGTGCCAGCAGGGACAGGGGTTTTGGTGAGACCCAGTACTTC. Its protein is CASRDRGFGETQYF.

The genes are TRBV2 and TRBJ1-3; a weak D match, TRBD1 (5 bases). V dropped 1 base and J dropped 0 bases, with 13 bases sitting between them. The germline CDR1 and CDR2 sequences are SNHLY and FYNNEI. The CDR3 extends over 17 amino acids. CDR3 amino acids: CASSEGRGRNSGNTIYF. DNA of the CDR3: TGTGCCAGCAGTGAAGGGAGGGGAAGGAACTCTGGAAACACCATATATTTT.

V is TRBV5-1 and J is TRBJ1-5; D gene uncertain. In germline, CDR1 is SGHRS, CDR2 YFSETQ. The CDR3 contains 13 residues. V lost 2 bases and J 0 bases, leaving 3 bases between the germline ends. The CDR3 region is CASSFYSNQPQHF. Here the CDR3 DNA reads TGCGCCAGCAGCTTCTATAGCAATCAGCCCCAGCATTTT.

The CDR3 region has the DNA TGTGCCAGCAGTGAATATCTTGGAGGGACTGAAGCTTTCTTT. This gives the protein CASSEYLGGTEAFF. The rearrangement uses TRBV2 and TRBJ1-1, with no clear D. CDR1 is SNHLY and CDR2 is FYNNEI in the germline V gene. V was pared by 2 bases and J by 5 bases, with 12 bases between. The CDR3 sequence is 14 residues long.

The CDR3 region is CASSLGQGYGTNEKLFF. CDR3 DNA: TGTGCCAGCAGCTTGGGACAGGGCTATGGGACTAATGAAAAACTGTTTTTT. This chain joins TRBV5-5 and TRBJ1-4; 7 nucleotides match TRBD1. The trim removed 0 bases at V and 2 bases at J, leaving 7 bases unmatched. Germline V gives CDR1 SGHKS, CDR2 YYEKEE (reference sequence). This CDR3 comprises 17 residues.

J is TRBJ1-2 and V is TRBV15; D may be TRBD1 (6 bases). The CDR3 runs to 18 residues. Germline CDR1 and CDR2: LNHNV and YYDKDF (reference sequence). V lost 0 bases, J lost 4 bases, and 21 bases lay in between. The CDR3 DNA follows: TGTGCCACCAGCAGAGATAAGGGGGTGACGACGACCCTCTATGGCTACACCTTC. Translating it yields CATSRDKGVTTTLYGYTF. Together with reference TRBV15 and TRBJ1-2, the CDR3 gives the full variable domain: DAMVIQNPRYQVTQFGKPVTLSCSQTLNHNVMYWYQQKSSQAPKLLFHYYDKDFNNEADTPDNFQSRRPNTSFCFLDIRSPGLGDTAMYLCATSRDKGVTTTLYGYTFGSGTRLTVV.

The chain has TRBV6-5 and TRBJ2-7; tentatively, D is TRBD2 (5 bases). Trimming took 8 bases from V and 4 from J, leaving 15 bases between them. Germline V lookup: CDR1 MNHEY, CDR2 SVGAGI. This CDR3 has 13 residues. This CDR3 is CASSIRLQYEQYF. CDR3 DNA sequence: TGTGCCAGCTCGATTAGACTACAGTACGAGCAGTACTTC.

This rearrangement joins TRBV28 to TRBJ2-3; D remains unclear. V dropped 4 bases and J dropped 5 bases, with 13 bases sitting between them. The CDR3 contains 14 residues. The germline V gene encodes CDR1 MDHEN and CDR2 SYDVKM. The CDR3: CASSSGSLRDTQYF. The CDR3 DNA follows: TGTGCCAGCAGTTCCGGGTCCCTACGAGATACGCAGTATTTT.